One sample yielded the 29 T cell receptor beta chains listed below, sequenced in a study of blood T cell repertoires in COVID-19. Generated by immunoSEQ multiplex PCR, the TCRdb table keeps only in-frame clones and is missing some. Among around 140,000 clones listed, 80% to 90% were seen once. Sequenced sample: peripheral blood. The receptors here all came from an elderly man with acute or convalescent COVID-19.

This clone showed up just a few times. The genes are TRBV5-1 and TRBJ2-5; TRBD2 agrees at 7 bases. CDR3 size: 14 residues. V gave up 4 bases and J gave up 1 base; unmatched junction bases: 4. Germline V lookup: CDR1 SGHRS, CDR2 YFSETQ. The CDR3 protein is CASSRGRVQETQYF. The CDR3 DNA follows: TGCGCCAGCAGCCGGGGGAGGGTCCAAGAGACCCAGTACTTC. Supplemented by reference TRBV5-1 and TRBJ2-5, the full variable domain reads KAGVTQTPRYLIKTRGQQVTLSCSPISGHRSVSWYQQTPGQGLQFLFEYFSETQRNKGNFPGRFSGRQFSNSRSEMNVSTLELGDSALYLCASSRGRVQETQYFGPGTRLLVL.

The V and J genes are TRBV6-5 and TRBJ2-5; tentative D call: TRBD1 (6 bases). This CDR3 is built from 13 residues. The V gene lost 5 bases and the J gene lost 5 bases, with 12 bases spanning the gap. The germline CDR1 and CDR2 sequences are MNHEY and SVGAGI. CDR3: CASSPRQGETQYF. CDR3 in DNA: TGTGCCAGCAGTCCCCGCCAGGGGGAGACCCAGTACTTC.

The chain recombines TRBV6-1 with TRBJ1-5; D is unclear. The CDR3 is made up of 18 amino acids. Germline V gene data show CDR1 as MNHNS and CDR2 as SASEGT. V lost 4 bases and J lost 2, with 21 bases in between. The CDR3 sequence: CASSGARGGRSGNQPQHF. The CDR3 nucleotides are TGTGCCAGCAGTGGAGCCCGGGGAGGGAGGAGCGGCAATCAGCCCCAGCATTTT.

Comment on this clone: Other DNA sequences of this sample code for an identical CDR3. This chain links TRBV5-1 with TRBJ1-6; TRBD1 matches 9 bases. Germline V lookup: CDR1 SGHRS, CDR2 YFSETQ. The CDR3 length is 14 residues. After removal of 4 bases from V and 7 bases from J, the junction contained 3 bases not matched to a gene. The CDR3 reads CASSPGTGNSPLHF. The CDR3 region has the DNA TGCGCCAGCAGCCCCGGGACAGGGAATTCACCCCTCCACTTT.

Comments on this clone: Other DNA sequences within the sample encode an identical CDR3. CDR3 DNA: TGTGCCAGCAGTGAACAGGGCGGCAACACTGAAGCTTTCTTT. Amino acids: CASSEQGGNTEAFF. The chain joins TRBV2 to TRBJ1-1; a possible D gene is TRBD1 (5 bases). Germline CDR1 is SNHLY and CDR2 is FYNNEI. This CDR3 is built from 14 residues. V was pared by 2 bases and J by 2 bases, with 9 bases between. The whole variable domain, filled in from reference TRBV2 and TRBJ1-1, reads EPEVTQTPSHQVTQMGQEVILRCVPISNHLYFYWYRQILGQKVEFLVSFYNNEISEKSEIFDDQFSVERPDGSNFTLKIRSTKLEDSAMYFCASSEQGGNTEAFFGQGTRLTVV.

The V call is TRBV12-5, the J call TRBJ2-1, with D unresolved. The germline CDR1 and CDR2 sequences are LGHNT and FRNRAP. Trimming stripped 7 bases from V and 6 bases from J, with 7 bases between. The CDR3 consists of 11 residues. The CDR3 region has the DNA TGTGCTAGTGACCCGGGCAATGAGCAGTTCTTC. This codes for CASDPGNEQFF.

The chain carries TRBV21-1 and TRBJ2-2; the table's TRBD1 call for D was not verified on the DNA. TRBV21-1 is termed a pseudogene. The CDR3 consists of 18 residues. The CDR3 is CASSKDVEGARNTGELFF. CDR3 sequence (DNA): TGTGCCAGCAGCAAAGATGTAGAAGGGGCTAGGAACACCGGGGAGCTGTTTTTT.

The chain links TRBV5-1 to TRBJ2-3, with D possibly TRBD1 on 5 matching bases. V was trimmed by 4 bases and J by 2 bases, leaving 11 bases between them. The CDR3 loop spans 14 amino acids. Germline CDR1 reads SGHRS; CDR2 reads YFSETQ. The CDR3 region is CASSLRQTTDTQYF. The CDR3 DNA follows: TGCGCCAGCAGCCTAAGACAGACCACAGATACGCAGTATTTT.

This clone appeared once. This chain joins TRBV10-3 and TRBJ2-3; a possible D gene is TRBD2 (5 bases). Germline CDR1 ENHRY, CDR2 SYGVKD. V was pared by 3 bases and J by 0 bases, with 13 bases between. The CDR3 sequence is 16 residues long. The CDR3 loop reads CAISDFEGSSTDTQYF. Written as DNA, the CDR3 is TGTGCCATCAGTGACTTCGAGGGATCCAGCACAGATACGCAGTATTTT.

This clone occurred a few times. The J gene is TRBJ2-1, the V gene TRBV27, with D maybe TRBD2 (6 bases). The CDR3 length is 17 residues. V was shortened by 8 bases and J by 1 base, with 21 bases between the two germline ends. Germline CDR1 and CDR2: MNHEY and SMNVEV (reference sequence). The chain's CDR3 is CASLGGPPSSSYNEQFF. Here the CDR3 DNA reads TGTGCCAGCCTCGGGGGACCCCCAAGCAGTTCCTACAATGAGCAGTTCTTC.

The chain employs TRBV12-3 or TRBV12-4 and TRBJ2-3, with 7 bases aligning to TRBD2. The CDR3 runs to 13 residues. With V trimmed by 7 bases and J by 6 bases, 7 bases remained unmatched. The CDR3 nucleotides are TGTGCCAGCAATAAGCTCGGGGGGGATACGCAGTATTTT. This gives the protein CASNKLGGDTQYF.

This chain links TRBV3-1 (or the pseudogene TRBV3-2) with TRBJ2-4, with TRBD2 identical over 7 bases. Per germline, CDR1 LGHDT and CDR2 YNNKEL (reference sequence). Trimming at V came to 0 bases and at J to 3 bases, leaving 14 bases not matched to a gene. There are 19 residues in the CDR3. This chain's CDR3 is CASSQDTWGGFRDKNIQYF. CDR3 DNA sequence: TGTGCCAGCAGCCAAGATACGTGGGGGGGGTTTCGTGACAAAAACATTCAGTACTTC.

This clone was observed a single time. The rearrangement links TRBV3-1 (or the pseudogene TRBV3-2) to TRBJ2-2; TRBD2 agrees at 10 bases. This CDR3 has 16 residues. Trimming cost V 5 bases and J 6 bases; bases outside gene matches: 9. Germline CDR1 reads LGHDT; CDR2 reads YNNKEL (reference sequence). CDR3 in amino acids: CASSLRLAGSPGELFF. The CDR3 nucleotides read TGTGCCAGCAGCTTACGACTAGCGGGTAGCCCCGGGGAGCTGTTTTTT.

CDR3 protein: CASSETGDTGNTIYF. The CDR3 nucleotides read TGTGCCAGCAGTGAAACAGGGGACACTGGAAACACCATATATTTT. This chain connects TRBV6-1 to TRBJ1-3, with TRBD1 matching over 7 bases. This CDR3 is 15 amino acids long. Germline lookup yields CDR1 MNHNS and CDR2 SASEGT. V dropped 2 bases and J dropped 2; count of bases not matched to a gene: 3.

The chain uses TRBV28 and TRBJ2-5, with D possibly being TRBD2 (5 bases). The germline gives CDR1 MDHEN, CDR2 SYDVKM. V lost 2 bases, J lost 3 bases, and 10 bases lay in between. CDR3 size: 14 residues. The CDR3 sequence: CASSLPRGEETQYF. In nucleotides, the CDR3 is TGTGCCAGCAGTTTACCCCGGGGTGAAGAGACCCAGTACTTC.

The chain combines TRBV7-8 with TRBJ1-2; possible D gene TRBD1, 5 bases. CDR1 is SGHVS, CDR2 FQNEAQ, per germline. Trimming stripped 0 bases from V and 5 bases from J, with 22 bases between. The CDR3 spans 18 residues. As DNA, the CDR3 is TGTGCCAGCAGCTTAGCATCTGGCGGGGCCTACTCAGGGTATGGCTACACCTTC. As protein: CASSLASGGAYSGYGYTF.

Notes on this clone: The sample contains more than one DNA sequence encoding this CDR3. The rearrangement joins TRBV7-9 to TRBJ1-6, with TRBD1 as a possible D gene (5 bases). The V end was cut by 4 bases, the J end by 2 bases, with 6 bases between. The CDR3 runs 14 residues. In germline, CDR1 is SEHNR, CDR2 FQNEAQ (reference sequence). The CDR3 nucleotides are TGTGCCAGCAGCTCGGACACCTATAATTCACCCCTCCACTTT. Translated: CASSSDTYNSPLHF. Together with reference TRBV7-9 and TRBJ1-6, the CDR3 gives the full variable domain: DTGVSQNPRHKITKRGQNVTFRCDPISEHNRLYWYRQTLGQGPEFLTYFQNEAQLEKSRLLSDRFSAERPKGSFSTLEIQRTEQGDSAMYLCASSSDTYNSPLHFGNGTRLTVT.

This clone was counted a few times. The V and J genes are TRBV9 and TRBJ2-7; 8 nucleotides align to TRBD2. The length of the CDR3 is 15 residues. V was pared by 0 bases and J by 3 bases, with 5 bases of the junction left unmatched. Germline CDR1 is SGDLS and CDR2 is YYNGEE. The CDR3 DNA is TGTGCCAGCAGCGTAGGTTCTAGCGGGTTCTACGAGCAGTACTTC. Its protein is CASSVGSSGFYEQYF.

This sequence joins TRBV15 and TRBJ2-1, with 8 bases aligning to TRBD2. Germline V gene lookup returns CDR1 LNHNV and CDR2 YYDKDF (reference sequence). V was clipped by 2 bases and J by 8 bases; unmatched bases: 17. This CDR3 region has 18 residues. The CDR3: CATSRQRVRREDLDEQFF. In nucleotides, the CDR3 is TGTGCCACCAGCAGACAGAGGGTCCGGCGGGAGGACTTGGATGAGCAGTTCTTC.

The V and J genes are TRBV10-2 and TRBJ2-5; the match to TRBD2 covers 8 bases. CDR1 is WSHSY and CDR2 is SAAADI in the germline V gene. This CDR3 spans 15 amino acids. The V and J ends lost 4 bases and 4 bases, in that order; junction bases with no gene match: 8. CDR3 DNA sequence: TGCGCCAGCAGTGTCGAGAGCGGGAGCGGAGAGACCCAGTACTTC. Translated: CASSVESGSGETQYF.

The chain is built from TRBV7-2 and TRBJ2-1; 7 bases align to TRBD1. Losses at the gene ends were 6 bases for V and 9 bases for J; bases not matched to a gene: 5. Germline lookup yields CDR1 SGHTA and CDR2 FQGNSA. The CDR3 consists of 12 residues. CDR3 amino acids: CASRSTGSEQFF. DNA for the CDR3: TGTGCCAGCAGATCGACAGGGTCTGAGCAGTTCTTC.

The CDR3 nucleotides read TGCGCCAGCAGTGATAGCCGGAGCACAGATACGCAGTATTTT. This codes for CASSDSRSTDTQYF. J is TRBJ2-3 and V is TRBV10-1; unclear D gene. Germline CDR1 WNHNN, CDR2 SYGVQD (reference sequence). The length of the CDR3 is 14 residues. V dropped 3 bases and J dropped 0 bases, with 7 bases sitting between them.

The genes are TRBV29-1 and TRBJ2-2; D perhaps matches TRBD2 (5 bases). V gave up 4 bases and J gave up 7 bases, with 19 bases separating them. This CDR3 contains 15 residues. Germline-derived CDR1 and CDR2 are SQVTM and ANQGSEA. The CDR3 loop reads CSVGLGLLKHGELFF. CDR3 coding DNA: TGCAGCGTTGGCCTAGGACTTCTAAAACACGGGGAGCTGTTTTTT.

The CDR3: CASSFGVDRANSPLHF. The DNA of the CDR3 is TGTGCCAGCAGCTTCGGGGTGGACCGGGCTAATTCACCCCTCCACTTT. The chain couples TRBV5-4 to TRBJ1-6; no clear D gene. This CDR3 is built from 16 residues. Germline V gene sequence: CDR1 SGHNT, CDR2 YYREEE (reference sequence). The V and J ends lost 2 bases and 6 bases respectively, with 15 bases between them.

The chain employs TRBV10-1 and TRBJ2-3, with D perhaps matching TRBD2 (5 bases). This CDR3 has 14 residues. Trimming pared 3 bases from V and 2 bases from J, leaving 9 bases between. CDR1 is WNHNN and CDR2 is SYGVQD in the germline V gene (reference sequence). The CDR3 protein is CASSEAADTDTQYF. The CDR3 nucleotides read TGCGCCAGCAGTGAAGCGGCAGACACAGATACGCAGTATTTT.

CDR3 coding DNA: TGTGCCACCAGTGATTTTTTGGCAGACAATGAGCAGTTCTTC. This gives the protein CATSDFLADNEQFF. The chain is built from TRBV24-1 and TRBJ2-1, with no clear D. Per germline, CDR1 KGHDR and CDR2 SFDVKD. Trimming shortened V by 1 base and J by 5 bases, and 8 bases separated the two germline ends. CDR3 size: 14 residues.

The chain combines TRBV6-5 with TRBJ1-1, with 7 positions matching TRBD1. The CDR3 covers 14 residues. Germline values: CDR1 MNHEY, CDR2 SVGAGI. The V gene end was trimmed by 6 bases and the J gene end by 7 bases; junction bases not matched to a gene: 11. The CDR3 sequence: CASSTDRAPIEAFF. CDR3 coding DNA: TGTGCCAGCAGCACAGACAGGGCCCCGATTGAAGCTTTCTTT.

V gene TRBV5-1 combines with J gene TRBJ1-5; tentatively, D is TRBD1 (6 bases). Germline-derived CDR1 and CDR2 are SGHRS and YFSETQ. V lost 0 bases to trimming and J lost 6 bases, with 10 bases between them. The CDR3 covers 14 residues. This CDR3 reads CASSLEGGTQPQHF. CDR3 DNA: TGCGCCAGCAGCTTGGAAGGGGGAACTCAGCCCCAGCATTTT.

This clone was recorded once. The V and J genes are TRBV6-5 and TRBJ1-2; 8 bases map to TRBD1. V shed 2 bases, J shed 3 bases, and the junction held 2 bases outside the gene matches. Germline V gene data show CDR1 as MNHEY and CDR2 as SVGAGI. The CDR3 runs to 14 residues. The CDR3 sequence: CASSYLGQDYGYTF. DNA of the CDR3: TGTGCCAGCAGTTACCTGGGACAGGACTATGGCTACACCTTC.